This TCR beta chain emerged from a study of blood T cell repertoires in COVID-19. For the study at large: Both acute and convalescent COVID-19 samples were obtained from the United States, Italy and Spain. Nucleic acid was either cDNA or gDNA, and it came from T cells, B-cell-depleted T cells, or PBMCs.

In the study's own analysis: Quantification of nucleated cells was approximated via reference gene primer amplification. Profiled with immunoSEQ multiplex PCR; TCRdb holds only in-frame clones, not every one. D and trimming come from the DNA, and the V and J calls and clone size come from that table. The profile shows some 200,000 clones, approximately 85% of them singletons. V was clipped by 5 bases and J by 4 bases, with 12 bases between them. CDR1 is GTSNPN and CDR2 is SVGIG in the germline V gene (reference sequence). CDR3 length: 14 residues. The receptor's source is a woman aged 80 or over with acute or convalescent COVID-19. Sequencing was performed on peripheral blood. This chain links TRBV30 with TRBJ2-6, with a tentative D call TRBD1 (5 bases). The CDR3 loop is CAWHQGPGANVLTF. The DNA for the CDR3 is TGTGCCTGGCACCAGGGCCCCGGGGCCAACGTCCTGACTTTC.